This record concerns one TCR beta chain sequence. The sample is drawn from a study of regulatory T cells in long-lasting Graves disease. Construction of the TCR beta libraries employed iRepertoire HTBI primers in conjunction with Arm-PCR of CDR3 regions. TCRdb processed the multiplex PCR reads anew with MiXCR; each CDR3 protein has one entry. The sample contains roughly 700,000 distinct CDR3 sequences, about 32% of which appear only once. As to time point: persistent/refractory GD, antithyroid drugs over 5 years with positive TRAb. PBMCs were the source of the RNA used for TCR sequencing. The patients were enrolled through endocrinology in Xi'an, China. Sample: peripheral blood mononuclear cells (PBMCs), taken when the disease was refractory, from a patient treated with antithyroid drugs. The TCR sequence derives from a female donor with Graves disease.

CDR3 region: CASSPSPSIQYTEAFF. For the CDR3, the DNA is TGTGCCAGCTCACCATCCCCTTCAATCCAGTACACTGAAGCTTTCTTT. The J gene is TRBJ1-1, the V gene TRBV18; no firm D call. Trimming stripped 2 bases from V and 3 bases from J, with 16 bases between. The CDR3 totals 16 residues. CDR1 is KGHSH, CDR2 LQKENI, per germline.